One T cell receptor beta chain is described in this entry. The CDR3 spans 15 residues. V was pared by 8 bases and J by 0 bases, with 4 bases of the junction left unmatched. The germline CDR1 and CDR2 sequences are MNHEY and SMNVEV (reference sequence). Generated by immunoSEQ multiplex PCR, the TCRdb table keeps only in-frame clones and is missing some. Of under 7,000 clones listed, less than 80% were seen once; the top ten hold about 15%. The data originate from a study of tumor-infiltrating lymphocytes in localized non-small cell lung cancer. Material for sequencing was uninvolved lung tissue not adjacent to the tumor. The chain uses TRBV27 and TRBJ2-2, with 9 bases lining up with TRBD1. This TCR was sampled from a human donor with non-small cell lung cancer. The CDR3 is CASRDRGANTGELFF. In DNA, the CDR3 is TGTGCCAGCCGAGACAGGGGGGCGAACACCGGGGAGCTGTTTTTT.